What follows are 10 T cell receptor beta chains derived from one specimen sequenced in a study of T cell repertoires in cytomegalovirus infection. TCRdb re-derived calls from the reads in MiXCR, one entry per CDR3 protein. The table records about half a million distinct CDR3 sequences, around a third of them present only once. The antigens of these receptors remain unknown. The specimen comprised cultured PBMCs, sampled from culture after CMV antigen stimulation. The receptors come from a human donor in good health (CMV status not recorded). Some clones in this sample may be carry-over from other donors' samples.

This clonotype was seen a few times. J is TRBJ2-5 and V is TRBV6-4; D is ambiguous. CDR1 and CDR2 (germline): MRHNA, SNTAGT. The V gene lost 7 bases and the J gene lost 7 bases, with 10 bases spanning the gap. The CDR3 is made up of 11 amino acids. The CDR3, as DNA: TGTGCCAGCATGAGAAATGGGACCCAGTACTTC. Translation: CASMRNGTQYF.

The gene calls are TRBV12-3 or TRBV12-4 and TRBJ1-5; D not certain. Between the trimmed V and J ends, which lost 7 bases and 4 bases, there was a span of 14 bases. This CDR3 spans 14 amino acids. This chain's CDR3 is CASIKDGVNQPQHF. The CDR3 DNA reads as TGTGCCAGCATTAAGGACGGGGTTAATCAGCCCCAGCATTTT.

The chain employs TRBV27 and TRBJ2-3; maybe TRBD2 (5 bases). The ends were cut back, 7 bases at V and 9 bases at J, with 20 bases in the middle. This CDR3 has 14 residues. Germline CDR1 is MNHEY and CDR2 is SMNVEV (reference sequence). CDR3 bases: TGTGCCAGCACCTCCCCGGAGGAAGAGCGAACGCAGTATTTT. Encoded protein: CASTSPEEERTQYF.

This sequence joins TRBV2 and TRBJ2-5; 8 positions agree with TRBD1. Trimming cost V 6 bases and J 3 bases; bases outside gene matches: 9. The CDR3 sequence is 15 residues long. The germline gives CDR1 SNHLY, CDR2 FYNNEI. CDR3 protein: CASSTGGTTKETQYF. The CDR3 region has the DNA TGTGCCAGCAGCACAGGGGGGACGACCAAAGAGACCCAGTACTTC.

This clonotype was observed a few times. This chain joins TRBV19 and TRBJ2-2; 11 bases are a match to TRBD2. The CDR3 extends over 16 amino acids. The V and J ends lost 6 bases and 7 bases, in that order; junction bases with no gene match: 10. Germline CDR1 reads LNHDA; CDR2 reads SQIVND (reference sequence). The CDR3 loop reads CASRGSGRAGSGELFF. The CDR3, as DNA: TGTGCCAGTAGGGGTAGCGGGAGGGCCGGTAGCGGGGAGCTGTTTTTT.

A few counts support this clonotype. The rearrangement links TRBV5-1 to TRBJ2-1, with unresolved D. The CDR3 consists of 13 residues. The V end lost 4 bases, the J end lost 9 bases, and 14 bases lay between the germline ends. Per germline, CDR1 SGHRS and CDR2 YFSETQ. This CDR3 reads CASSHGRSSEQFF. As DNA, the CDR3 is TGCGCCAGCAGCCACGGACGTTCTAGTGAGCAGTTCTTC.

This clonotype was picked up a small number of times. J is TRBJ1-3 and V is TRBV12-3 or TRBV12-4; D might be TRBD1 (6 bases). Trimming removed 5 bases at V and 4 bases at J, with 15 bases between. The CDR3 has 15 residues. CDR3 region: CASSRRETGGNTIYF. CDR3 coding DNA: TGTGCCAGCAGTCGAAGGGAGACAGGAGGAAACACCATATATTTT.

The chain carries TRBV7-6 and TRBJ2-3; D may be TRBD1 (5 bases). CDR1 and CDR2 from the germline V gene are SGHVS and FNYEAQ. The CDR3 is made up of 14 amino acids. Trimming pared 3 bases from V and 5 bases from J, leaving 12 bases between. CDR3 loop: CASSLGLVGDTQYF. The DNA for the CDR3 is TGTGCCAGCAGCTTGGGGCTAGTCGGAGATACGCAGTATTTT.

At least ten counts were recorded for this clonotype. V and J are TRBV7-2 and TRBJ2-1, with 11 bases identical to TRBD2. Trimming took 0 bases from V and 4 from J; bases not matched to a gene: 5. Germline V gene lookup returns CDR1 SGHTA and CDR2 FQGNSA. The CDR3 has 17 amino acids. DNA of the CDR3: TGTGCCAGCAGCTTAGCTAACAGACTAGCGGGATACAATGAGCAGTTCTTC. Protein product: CASSLANRLAGYNEQFF.

The rearrangement links TRBV10-2 to TRBJ2-1; D gene unclear. The CDR3 contains 13 residues. Trimming took off 3 bases at V and 2 bases at J, with 5 bases between the two ends. CDR1 and CDR2 from the germline V gene are WSHSY and SAAADI. The CDR3 DNA is TGCGCCAGCAGTGAAGGCGCCTACAATGAGCAGTTCTTC. Encoded protein: CASSEGAYNEQFF.